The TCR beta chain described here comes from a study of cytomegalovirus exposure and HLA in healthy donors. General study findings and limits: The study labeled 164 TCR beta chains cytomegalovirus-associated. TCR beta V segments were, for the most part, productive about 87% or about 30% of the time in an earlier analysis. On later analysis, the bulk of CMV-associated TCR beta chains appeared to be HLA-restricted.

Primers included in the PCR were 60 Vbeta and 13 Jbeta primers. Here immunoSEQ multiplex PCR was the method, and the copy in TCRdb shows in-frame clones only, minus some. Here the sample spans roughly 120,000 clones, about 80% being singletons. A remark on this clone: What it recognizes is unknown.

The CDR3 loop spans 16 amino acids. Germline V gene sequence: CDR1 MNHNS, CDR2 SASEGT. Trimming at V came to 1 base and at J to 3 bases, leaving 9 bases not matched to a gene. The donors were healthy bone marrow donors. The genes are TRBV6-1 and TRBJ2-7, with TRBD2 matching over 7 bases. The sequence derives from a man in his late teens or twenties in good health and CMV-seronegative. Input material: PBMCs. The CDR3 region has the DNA TGTGCCAGCAGTGAAGAGTTTGGAAGCGGGAACTACGAGCAGTACGTC. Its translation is CASSEEFGSGNYEQYV.